This T cell receptor beta chain came from a study of Ad26.COV2.S vaccination and SARS-CoV-2 variants. Produced via immunoSEQ multiplex PCR; TCRdb's table is partial and in-frame only. The sample shows 350,000 to 450,000 clones, 92% of them seen only once. V dropped 1 base and J dropped 4 bases, with 10 bases sitting between them. Looked up from germline, CDR1 is LGHDT and CDR2 is YNNKEL (reference sequence). This CDR3 contains 15 residues. Treatment indicated: some 20 received Ad26.COV2.S at low or high dose, single or two shots; roughly 5 received placebo; per-sample allocation not given. Day 63 following the first vaccine or placebo injection was when the samples were taken.

The rearrangement links TRBV3-1 (or the pseudogene TRBV3-2) to TRBJ2-2, with no clear D. Sample: peripheral blood, taken in a trial of Ad26.COV2.S vaccine versus placebo. The source of this sequence is a person between 18 and 65 years old who received the Ad26.COV2.S COVID-19 vaccine or a placebo. CDR3 sequence reads: CASSQGYVGTGELFF. CDR3 DNA sequence: TGTGCCAGCAGCCAAGGTTACGTGGGCACCGGGGAGCTGTTTTTT.